This T cell receptor (beta chain) came from a study of PD-1 blockade in classical Hodgkin lymphoma. This table comes from immunoSEQ multiplex PCR, and its TCRdb copy is limited to in-frame clones, with some not included. This sample has tens of thousands of clones, with approximately 92% found just once. On this clone: The antigen is undetermined.

Regarding the study as a whole: Differences between repertoires have undefined causes, possibly disease activity or prior therapy.

With no exception, relapse followed autologous stem cell transplantation in all patients, and brentuximab vedotin exposure varied. Best overall response was complete response, partial response or progressive disease in these relapsed/refractory classical Hodgkin lymphoma patients. This clonotype was sampled from a human donor with classical Hodgkin lymphoma. The sequenced sample was peripheral blood mononuclear cells (PBMCs), obtained before the second cycle of nivolumab.

CDR3 nucleotide sequence: TGTGCCAGCAGCTTAGGAGCGGGGGGGCGGGAGACCCAGTACTTC. Amino acids: CASSLGAGGRETQYF. The chain is built from TRBV7-2 and TRBJ2-5, with 10 nucleotides matching TRBD2. The germline CDR1 and CDR2 sequences are SGHTA and FQGNSA. The CDR3 extends over 15 amino acids. Trimming cost V 1 base and J 5 bases; bases outside gene matches: 4.